Here is one T cell receptor beta chain with its context. Its target is unknown. The CDR3 totals 13 residues. The germline CDR1 and CDR2 sequences are SQVTM and ANQGSEA. J lost 4 bases, V lost 7 bases, and 5 bases had no gene match. The data originate from a study of graft-versus-host responses after intestinal transplantation. Looking at the study overall: All recipients were transplanted with multivisceral, liver-intestinal, or isolated intestinal grafts.

Data came from immunoSEQ multiplex PCR; TCRdb stores just in-frame clones and leaves some out. Of 9,000 to 13,000 clones in the sample, approximately 92% were seen once. Broader study findings: Recipient marrow showed GvH clones, some seen first in ileum or blood.

This receptor was taken from a human patient who received an intestinal transplant, so some T cells may come from the graft donor. V is TRBV29-1 and J is TRBJ2-3; the match to TRBD1 covers 10 bases. The sequenced sample was PBMCs, obtained 40 to 45 days after intestinal transplantation. The chain's CDR3 is CSDPGQGSDTQYF. The CDR3 nucleotides read TGCAGCGACCCGGGACAGGGGTCAGATACGCAGTATTTT.